Following are 8 T cell receptor beta chains from one sample sequenced in a study of blood T cell repertoires in COVID-19 (dated by TCRdb to about 2020). Library preparation was by the immunoSEQ multiplex PCR assay. TCRdb obtained this table from immuneACCESS and retained in-frame rearrangements with V and J assigned. These tables miss some clones; where compared with another copy, unresolved V genes account for less than half of the shortfall, and the remainder is unexplained. The sample data list 300,000 to 350,000 clones, and about 88% of these were observed just once. The ten largest clones capture 6% to 8.5% of the sample. Sequencing input: peripheral blood. The receptors originated from a woman between 70 and 85 years old with COVID-19, enrolled during active disease.

The chain has TRBV9 and TRBJ1-5; 7 nucleotides align to TRBD1. CDR1 is SGDLS, CDR2 YYNGEE, per germline. The CDR3 consists of 14 residues. The trim removed 4 bases at V and 4 bases at J, leaving 5 bases unmatched. The CDR3 nucleotides are TGTGCCAGCAGCCCGGACAGGAGTAATCAGCCCCAGCATTTT. This codes for CASSPDRSNQPQHF.

The rearrangement links TRBV27 to TRBJ2-5; D is unresolved. V was trimmed by 1 base and J by 5 bases, leaving 11 bases between them. CDR1 is MNHEY and CDR2 is SMNVEV in the germline V gene (reference sequence). CDR3 size: 14 residues. The CDR3 loop is CASSLLASSETQYF. CDR3 coding DNA: TGTGCCAGCAGTTTATTGGCTTCCTCGGAGACCCAGTACTTC.

The CDR3 DNA is TGTGCCTGGAGTGACGACCTCAGGCCTGTAGCCAAAAACATTCAGTACTTC. This encodes CAWSDDLRPVAKNIQYF. V and J are TRBV30 and TRBJ2-4; unclear D gene. This CDR3 has 17 residues. Per the germline V gene, CDR1 is GTSNPN and CDR2 is SVGIG (reference sequence). The V end lost 1 base, the J end lost 0 bases, and 16 bases lay between the germline ends.

The rearrangement links TRBV3-1 (or the pseudogene TRBV3-2) to TRBJ2-3; 7 bases agree with TRBD2. Germline V gene lookup returns CDR1 LGHDT and CDR2 YNNKEL (reference sequence). The ends lost 1 base at V and 6 bases at J; junction bases unmatched: 7. This CDR3 contains 15 residues. This chain's CDR3 is CASSQGSSGQDTQYF. The CDR3 region has the DNA TGTGCCAGCAGCCAAGGGTCTAGCGGCCAGGATACGCAGTATTTT.

This clone was detected once. V gene TRBV9 combines with J gene TRBJ2-1; TRBD2 aligns across 13 bases. The germline gives CDR1 SGDLS, CDR2 YYNGEE. The CDR3 length is 18 residues. V lost 0 bases to trimming and J lost 7 bases; unmatched junction nucleotides: 10. CDR3 sequence: CASSVARGLAGDKNEQFF. The CDR3 DNA reads TGTGCCAGCAGCGTAGCTAGAGGACTAGCGGGGGACAAAAATGAGCAGTTCTTC.

This chain joins TRBV30 and TRBJ2-5; D is perhaps TRBD1 (5 bases). The CDR3 loop spans 14 amino acids. Trimming left V 8 bases short and J 1 base short, with 17 bases between. From germline, CDR1 is GTSNPN and CDR2 SVGIG (reference sequence). DNA for the CDR3: TGTGCCGGTGAAAGCAGGGTTCGCCAAGAGACCCAGTACTTC. This translates into CAGESRVRQETQYF.

The CDR3 protein is CASSKEGDRGRLYGYTF. The CDR3 coding sequence is TGTGCCAGCAGCAAAGAGGGCGACAGGGGGAGGCTTTATGGCTACACCTTC. The gene calls are TRBV21-1 and TRBJ1-2; the D segment call TRBD1 is taken from the table without a DNA check. TRBV21-1 represents a pseudogene. This CDR3 has 17 amino acids.

This sequence joins TRBV5-1 and TRBJ1-2, with TRBD1 matching over 8 bases. The CDR3 has 15 residues. Trimming took 0 bases from V and 7 from J; bases not matched to a gene: 8. Germline V gene lookup returns CDR1 SGHRS and CDR2 YFSETQ. The chain's CDR3 is CASSLGADRARGYTF. CDR3 DNA: TGCGCCAGCAGCTTGGGGGCGGACAGGGCTCGTGGCTACACCTTC.